Presented here are 4 T cell receptor beta chains from one specimen sequenced in a study of shared clonotypes between healthy human individuals. Some clones are missing from TCRdb's copy, which holds only in-frame ones; the method was immunoSEQ multiplex PCR. The sample has roughly 890,000 clones; 80% to 95% are singletons. Naive CD8 isolation took CD45RO-negative cells positively selected for CCR7 and excluded terminally differentiated effector memory CD45RA+ cells. Sequencing was performed on naive CD8+ T cells sorted from blood. The receptors come from a man aged 30 to 45 in good health.

The J gene is TRBJ1-5, the V gene TRBV4-1; 7 bases align to TRBD1. Unmatched junction bases numbered 3, after V lost 1 base and J lost 0 bases. CDR1 is MGHRA and CDR2 is YSYEKL in the germline V gene. The CDR3 is 16 amino acids. The CDR3 bases are TGCGCCAGCAGCCAAGCGGGACAGCCTAGCAATCAGCCCCAGCATTTT. This sequence encodes CASSQAGQPSNQPQHF.

The rearrangement joins TRBV10-3 to TRBJ2-1, with a possible D match to TRBD2 (6 bases). V lost 0 bases and J lost 8, with 14 bases in between. CDR3 size: 15 residues. Per the germline V gene, CDR1 is ENHRY and CDR2 is SYGVKD. CDR3 residues: CAISESSGGLDEQFF. CDR3 bases: TGTGCCATCAGTGAGTCAAGCGGAGGGTTGGATGAGCAGTTCTTC.

This clone has a single count. The genes are TRBV4-1 and TRBJ2-7; no clear D. The V and J ends lost 0 bases and 3 bases respectively, with 18 bases between them. The CDR3 spans 17 residues. Per germline, CDR1 MGHRA and CDR2 YSYEKL. The CDR3 DNA follows: TGCGCCAGCAGCCAAGATTTCGCAGATGCCAAATACTACGAGCAGTACTTC. Translation: CASSQDFADAKYYEQYF.

The chain has TRBV4-3 and TRBJ2-7, with TRBD1 matching 10 bases. The trim removed 6 bases at V and 6 bases at J, leaving 8 bases unmatched. Germline loops: CDR1 LGHNA, CDR2 YSLEER. The CDR3 covers 14 residues. The CDR3 region has the DNA TGCGCCAGCAGTCCTGGGACAGGGGCCTTCGAGCAGTACTTC. This gives the protein CASSPGTGAFEQYF.